This TCR beta chain was found in a study of regulatory T cells in long-lasting Graves disease. Whole-study context: Patients with new Graves' disease had used antithyroid drugs below 3 months.

Study-wide points: Among samples with persistent disease, TRBV28, TRBJ1-2 and TRBJ2-5 were favored. Persistent patients shared more public clonotypes (about 2,700) than newly diagnosed patients (around 910).

For TCR beta, libraries came from iRepertoire HTBI primers and Arm-PCR of CDR3 regions. Each CDR3 protein gets one entry after TCRdb re-called the multiplex PCR reads with MiXCR. The profile shows about 240,000 distinct CDR3 sequences, about 19% of them singletons. Germline V gene sequence: CDR1 SEHNR, CDR2 FQNEAQ (reference sequence). The V and J ends lost 1 base and 4 bases respectively, with 5 bases between them. This CDR3 region has 13 residues. As to time point: newly diagnosed GD, antithyroid drugs for less than 3 months. The authors made the TCR library using RNA they extracted from PBMCs. This clonotype was detected ten times or more. The target antigen is unknown.

The clonotype was recovered from a female donor with Graves disease. The source material was peripheral blood mononuclear cells (PBMCs), sampled at new diagnosis, from a patient treated with antithyroid drugs. The rearrangement uses TRBV7-9 and TRBJ2-1; D uncertain. CDR3 in DNA: TGTGCCAGCAGCTTAGACGTTTACAATGAGCAGTTCTTC. This gives the protein CASSLDVYNEQFF.